The sample holds a few counts of the clone carrying this TCR beta chain. This CDR3 is 14 amino acids long. The germline CDR1 and CDR2 sequences are KGHSH and LQKENI. V was shortened by 3 bases and J by 4 bases, with 11 bases between the two germline ends. From 5'RACE with constant-segment primers came TCR alpha and TCR beta cDNA libraries that carried sample barcodes and UMIs. TCRdb re-analysed the 5' RACE reads in MiXCR, keeping a single row per CDR3 protein. The table lists 210,000 or so distinct CDR3 sequences, around 17% of them singletons. The data were taken from a study of T-cell memory formation after mild COVID-19.

The J gene is TRBJ2-3, the V gene TRBV18, with D perhaps assigned TRBD1 or TRBD2 (5 bases each). This clonotype was sampled from an adult woman who had mild COVID-19 (a few samples of this study predate the infection). Cell type and time point are not known. The source material was PBMCs or a T cell subset sorted from them (not recorded which). The CDR3 nucleotides are TGTGCCAGCTCACCCACAGGAGGTGCAGATACGCAGTATTTT. It translates to CASSPTGGADTQYF.